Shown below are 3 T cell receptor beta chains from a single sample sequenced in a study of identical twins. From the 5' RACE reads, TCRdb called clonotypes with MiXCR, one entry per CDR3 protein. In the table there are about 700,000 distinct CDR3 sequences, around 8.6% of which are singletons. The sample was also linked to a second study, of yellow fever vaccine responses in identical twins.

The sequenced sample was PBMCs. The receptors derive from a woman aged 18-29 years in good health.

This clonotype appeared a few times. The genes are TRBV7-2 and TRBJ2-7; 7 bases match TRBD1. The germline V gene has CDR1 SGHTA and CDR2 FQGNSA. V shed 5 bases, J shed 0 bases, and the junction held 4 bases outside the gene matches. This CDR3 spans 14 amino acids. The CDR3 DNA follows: TGTGCCAGCAGCCCCTGGACAGGCTCCTACGAGCAGTACTTC. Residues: CASSPWTGSYEQYF.

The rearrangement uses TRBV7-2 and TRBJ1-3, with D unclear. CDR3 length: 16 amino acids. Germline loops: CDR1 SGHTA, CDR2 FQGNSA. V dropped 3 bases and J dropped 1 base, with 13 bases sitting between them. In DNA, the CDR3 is TGTGCCAGCAGCTTCGGACGGACTCTTTCTGGAAACACCATATATTTT. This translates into CASSFGRTLSGNTIYF.

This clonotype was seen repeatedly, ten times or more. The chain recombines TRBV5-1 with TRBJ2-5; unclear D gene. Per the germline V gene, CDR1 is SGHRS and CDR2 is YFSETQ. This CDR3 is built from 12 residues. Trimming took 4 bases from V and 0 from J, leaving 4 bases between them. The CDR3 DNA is TGCGCCAGCAGCATAGACCAAGAGACCCAGTACTTC. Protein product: CASSIDQETQYF. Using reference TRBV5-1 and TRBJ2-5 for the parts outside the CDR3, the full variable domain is KAGVTQTPRYLIKTRGQQVTLSCSPISGHRSVSWYQQTPGQGLQFLFEYFSETQRNKGNFPGRFSGRQFSNSRSEMNVSTLELGDSALYLCASSIDQETQYFGPGTRLLVL.